One sample yielded the 12 T cell receptor beta chains listed below, sequenced in a study of T-cell reconstitution after alpha-beta-depleted transplantation in children. Unique molecular identifiers were incorporated during preparation of the TCRbeta library. TCRdb called the PCR reads again in MiXCR, with one record for every CDR3 protein. Here the sample spans about 250,000 distinct CDR3 sequences, about 24% being singletons. The starting material was PBMCs, mostly from graft donor cells, obtained 360 days after TCRalphabeta/CD19-depleted stem cell transplant. The receptors were gathered from a female patient aged 2-10 years who had a stem cell transplant for congenital amegakaryocytic thrombocytopenia, so the T cells may come from the graft donor.

The chain couples TRBV29-1 to TRBJ1-5, with D possibly matching TRBD1 (6 bases). With 6 bases removed from V and 0 bases from J, the gap between germline ends came to 9 bases. The length of the CDR3 is 13 residues. Germline CDR1 reads SQVTM; CDR2 reads ANQGSEA. CDR3 region: CSVGGSSNQPQHF. As DNA, the CDR3 is TGCAGCGTGGGGGGCAGTAGCAATCAGCCCCAGCATTTT.

V usage is TRBV2 and J usage is TRBJ2-7; 8 bases fit TRBD2. CDR1 is SNHLY and CDR2 is FYNNEI in the germline V gene. The length of the CDR3 is 14 residues. The trim removed 3 bases at V and 4 bases at J, leaving 5 bases unmatched. CDR3 in amino acids: CASSESSGLYEQYF. The CDR3 nucleotides read TGTGCCAGCAGTGAGTCTAGCGGGCTATACGAGCAGTACTTC.

In this sample, this clonotype turned up once. The chain employs TRBV7-3 and TRBJ2-1; D remains unclear. Germline loops: CDR1 SGHTA, CDR2 FQGTGA. Deletions cut 1 base from V and 4 bases from J, with 17 bases between. CDR3 length equals 17 residues. Here the CDR3 DNA reads TGTGCCAGCAGCTTAAGTGCGTCGGCGCGTGTATACAATGAGCAGTTCTTC. Translated: CASSLSASARVYNEQFF.

The CDR3 nucleotides read TGCGCCAGCAGCAATCGGGGGACAGTGGGCACTGAAGCTTTCTTT. Translation: CASSNRGTVGTEAFF. V gene TRBV5-1 combines with J gene TRBJ1-1; TRBD1 agrees at 7 bases. CDR1 is SGHRS and CDR2 is YFSETQ in the germline V gene. The CDR3 has 15 amino acids. The V segment lost 4 bases and the J segment 4 bases; nucleotides outside the gene matches: 10.

V and J are TRBV23-1 and TRBJ2-1; D may correspond to TRBD1 or TRBD2 (6 bases each). TRBV23-1 is an ORF; its function is uncertain. The CDR3 has 18 amino acids. Between the trimmed V and J ends, which lost 7 bases and 7 bases, there was a span of 29 bases. The CDR3 is CASTTSGPGAHRGNEQFF. DNA for the CDR3: TGCGCCAGCACCACATCCGGACCGGGGGCCCACAGAGGGAATGAGCAGTTCTTC.

The V call is TRBV4-2, the J call TRBJ1-5; TRBD1 agrees at 9 bases. CDR1 and CDR2 (germline): LGHNA, YNFKEQ. The CDR3 consists of 19 residues. V shed 4 bases, J shed 2 bases, and the junction held 15 bases outside the gene matches. CDR3 nucleotide sequence: TGTGCCAGCAGCCTAAAAGGAGGGGGACAGGGAGGTGGCAATCAGCCCCAGCATTTT. It translates to CASSLKGGGQGGGNQPQHF.

This clonotype was detected ten times or more. V is TRBV6-2 or TRBV6-3 and J is TRBJ2-1; 9 nucleotides line up with TRBD2. The V gene's germline CDR1 is MNHEY and CDR2 SVGEGT. The CDR3 runs to 14 residues. Trimming at V came to 6 bases and at J to 6 bases, leaving 6 bases not matched to a gene. The CDR3 loop reads CASSRAGGSNEQFF. CDR3 sequence (DNA): TGTGCCAGCAGCCGAGCGGGAGGTTCCAATGAGCAGTTCTTC.

V and J are TRBV5-6 and TRBJ1-2; no clear D gene. Trimming took 4 bases from V and 8 from J, leaving 12 bases between them. The CDR3 totals 12 residues. The germline V gene encodes CDR1 SGHDT and CDR2 YYEEEE. CDR3 loop: CASSRLEGGYTF. CDR3 coding DNA: TGTGCCAGCAGCCGACTCGAGGGAGGCTACACCTTC.

The chain joins TRBV28 to TRBJ1-6; D perhaps matches TRBD1 (5 bases). The V gene lost 1 base and the J gene lost 14 bases, with 18 bases spanning the gap. Germline V CDR1 and CDR2: MDHEN, SYDVKM. The CDR3 covers 15 residues. The CDR3 nucleotides read TGTGCCAGCAGTTTATCCACCGGGGCCCTTCCGTCCCTCCACTTT. Translated, it gives CASSLSTGALPSLHF.

The rearrangement uses TRBV10-3 and TRBJ2-7; possible D gene TRBD2, 5 bases. Trimming shortened V by 0 bases and J by 5 bases, and 8 bases separated the two germline ends. This CDR3 comprises 13 residues. The germline V gene has CDR1 ENHRY and CDR2 SYGVKD. The CDR3 sequence: CAISESLGDEQYF. The DNA of the CDR3 is TGTGCCATCAGTGAGTCTCTCGGGGACGAGCAGTACTTC.

V gene TRBV5-1 combines with J gene TRBJ1-1; D is undetermined. Trimming pared 0 bases from V and 1 base from J, leaving 4 bases between. CDR3 length equals 13 residues. Germline loops: CDR1 SGHRS, CDR2 YFSETQ. CDR3 nucleotide sequence: TGCGCCAGCAGCTTGGGTTGGAACACTGAAGCTTTCTTT. It codes for CASSLGWNTEAFF.

In its sample, this clonotype was seen a few times. V and J are TRBV12-3 or TRBV12-4 and TRBJ2-5; TRBD2 matches 14 bases. The CDR3 has 16 residues. V shed 5 bases, J shed 5 bases, and the junction held 7 bases outside the gene matches. CDR3 sequence: CASSHGLAGGWETQYF. For the CDR3, the DNA is TGTGCCAGCAGTCACGGACTAGCGGGGGGCTGGGAGACCCAGTACTTC.